This is a list of T cell receptor beta chains from one sample in a study of shared clonotypes between healthy human individuals. Only in-frame clones appear in the TCRdb table, and some are missing; sequencing was by immunoSEQ multiplex PCR. The data show 850,000 to 1,200,000 clones, 60% to 80% seen once. Material: memory CD4+ T cells sorted from blood. Receptor source: a man younger than 35 in good health. Each CDR3 is given with its conserved first and last residue. The D gene is left open where the match is weak. Only part of the rows carry a size: once, few, many, or a class if the clone is expanded.

d_gene: TRBD2
j_gene: TRBJ2-1
abundance: NA
v_gene: TRBV11-2
CDR3aa: CASSPGGEAGTQFF
CDR3nt: TGTGCCAGCAGCCCGGGGGGTGAGGCGGGCACGCAGTTCTTC

d_gene: TRBD1
j_gene: TRBJ1-1
abundance: NA
v_gene: TRBV5-1
CDR3aa: CASSLGQGFEAFF
CDR3nt: TGCGCCAGCAGCCTGGGACAGGGGTTTGAAGCTTTCTTT

d_gene: NA
j_gene: TRBJ1-2
abundance: NA
v_gene: TRBV28
CDR3aa: CASSSLGAHYGYTF
CDR3nt: TGTGCCAGCAGTTCACTCGGGGCTCACTATGGCTACACCTTC

d_gene: NA
j_gene: TRBJ1-2
abundance: NA
v_gene: TRBV2
CDR3aa: CASSEGGPYGYTF
CDR3nt: TGTGCCAGCAGTGAAGGGGGTCCCTATGGCTACACCTTC

d_gene: NA
j_gene: TRBJ1-1
abundance: once
v_gene: TRBV30
CDR3aa: CAWTSFGAEAFF
CDR3nt: TGTGCCTGGACGTCATTTGGGGCTGAAGCTTTCTTT

d_gene: NA
j_gene: TRBJ1-5
abundance: NA
v_gene: TRBV9
CDR3aa: CASSDGAYNQPQHF
CDR3nt: TGTGCCAGCAGCGACGGGGCATACAATCAGCCCCAGCATTTT

d_gene: TRBD1
j_gene: TRBJ2-7
abundance: few
v_gene: TRBV19
CDR3aa: CASSPRAGTGRSEQYF
CDR3nt: TGTGCCAGTAGTCCCAGGGCCGGGACAGGGAGGTCCGAGCAGTACTTC

d_gene: NA
j_gene: TRBJ2-7
abundance: NA
v_gene: TRBV4-3
CDR3aa: CASSQEASTYEQYF
CDR3nt: TGCGCCAGCAGCCAAGAGGCTAGCACCTACGAGCAGTACTTC

d_gene: TRBD1
j_gene: TRBJ2-6
abundance: NA
v_gene: TRBV10-3
CDR3aa: CAISEVQGTSGANVLTF
CDR3nt: TGTGCCATCAGTGAGGTACAGGGGACCTCTGGGGCCAACGTCCTGACTTTC

d_gene: TRBD1
j_gene: TRBJ2-3
abundance: NA
v_gene: TRBV4-3
CDR3aa: CASSRSLRKGTGAADTQYF
CDR3nt: TGCGCCAGCAGCCGATCCCTCCGGAAAGGGACAGGGGCGGCAGATACGCAGTATTTT

d_gene: NA
j_gene: TRBJ2-7
abundance: once
v_gene: TRBV30
CDR3aa: CAWRSGGRGYEQYF
CDR3nt: TGTGCCTGGAGATCCGGGGGGCGCGGGTACGAGCAGTACTTC

d_gene: TRBD1
j_gene: TRBJ1-1
abundance: NA
v_gene: TRBV4-1
CDR3aa: CASSKGDRNTEAFF
CDR3nt: TGCGCCAGCAGCAAAGGGGACAGGAACACTGAAGCTTTCTTT

d_gene: TRBD1
j_gene: TRBJ2-1
abundance: NA
v_gene: TRBV12-5
CDR3aa: CASGPDRGLGSYNEQFF
CDR3nt: TGTGCTAGTGGTCCAGACAGGGGCCTTGGCTCCTACAATGAGCAGTTCTTC

d_gene: TRBD1
j_gene: TRBJ2-1
abundance: many
v_gene: TRBV14
CDR3aa: CASSQGQGRRHEQFF
CDR3nt: TGTGCCAGCAGCCAAGGACAGGGAAGGCGACATGAGCAGTTCTTC

d_gene: NA
j_gene: TRBJ2-7
abundance: NA
v_gene: TRBV28
CDR3aa: CASSLSGAHLTAYEQYF
CDR3nt: TGTGCCAGCAGTTTATCGGGGGCCCATTTAACCGCGTACGAGCAGTACTTC

d_gene: NA
j_gene: TRBJ2-3
abundance: once
v_gene: TRBV5-4
CDR3aa: CASRLMGTDTQYF
CDR3nt: TGTGCCAGCAGACTAATGGGAACAGATACGCAGTATTTT

d_gene: NA
j_gene: TRBJ2-4
abundance: NA
v_gene: TRBV21-1
CDR3aa: CASSKEDRGFIQYF
CDR3nt: TGTGCCAGCAGCAAAGAAGACAGGGGTTTCATTCAGTACTTC

d_gene: NA
j_gene: TRBJ1-2
abundance: NA
v_gene: TRBV6-5
CDR3aa: CASSGANYGYTF
CDR3nt: TGTGCCAGCAGCGGAGCTAACTATGGCTACACCTTC

d_gene: NA
j_gene: TRBJ1-1
abundance: NA
v_gene: TRBV7-2
CDR3aa: CASSLSAVGMNTEAFF
CDR3nt: TGTGCCAGCAGCTTATCGGCTGTCGGTATGAACACTGAAGCTTTCTTT

d_gene: NA
j_gene: TRBJ1-2
abundance: NA
v_gene: TRBV6-5
CDR3aa: CASSYSRSARYGYTF
CDR3nt: TGTGCCAGCAGTTACTCGAGATCGGCCCGCTATGGCTACACCTTC

d_gene: NA
j_gene: TRBJ2-1
abundance: NA
v_gene: TRBV7-2
CDR3aa: CASSPDSPFNEQFF
CDR3nt: TGTGCCAGCAGCCCGGACAGTCCTTTTAATGAGCAGTTCTTC

d_gene: NA
j_gene: TRBJ1-2
abundance: few
v_gene: TRBV19
CDR3aa: CASKGQGPGYTF
CDR3nt: TGTGCCAGCAAGGGGCAGGGGCCTGGCTACACCTTC

d_gene: NA
j_gene: TRBJ2-7
abundance: NA
v_gene: TRBV12-2
CDR3aa: CASRLGGDEEQYF
CDR3nt: TGTGCAAGTCGCCTCGGAGGGGACGAGGAGCAGTACTTC

d_gene: NA
j_gene: TRBJ2-5
abundance: once
v_gene: TRBV11-2
CDR3aa: CASSLIGGIQETQYF
CDR3nt: TGTGCCAGCAGCTTAATAGGCGGGATACAAGAGACCCAGTACTTC

d_gene: NA
j_gene: TRBJ1-6
abundance: NA
v_gene: TRBV7-9
CDR3aa: CASSLAGGGQRDSPLHF
CDR3nt: TGTGCCAGCAGCTTAGCCGGCGGGGGGCAAAGGGATTCACCCCTCCACTTT

d_gene: NA
j_gene: TRBJ1-5
abundance: NA
v_gene: TRBV2
CDR3aa: CASRDRGNNQPQHF
CDR3nt: TGTGCCAGCAGGGATAGGGGAAACAATCAGCCCCAGCATTTT

d_gene: NA
j_gene: TRBJ1-3
abundance: NA
v_gene: TRBV7-6
CDR3aa: CASSLAGPGRGNTIYF
CDR3nt: TGTGCCAGCAGCTTAGCGGGGCCAGGGCGCGGAAACACCATATATTTT

d_gene: TRBD2
j_gene: TRBJ2-3
abundance: NA
v_gene: TRBV5-1
CDR3aa: CASSLGSSGMYTDTQYF
CDR3nt: TGCGCCAGCAGCTTGGGGTCTAGCGGGATGTACACAGATACGCAGTATTTT

d_gene: TRBD1
j_gene: TRBJ1-5
abundance: NA
v_gene: TRBV5-6
CDR3aa: CASSPTGGNQPQHF
CDR3nt: TGTGCCAGCAGCCCGACAGGGGGTAATCAGCCCCAGCATTTT

d_gene: NA
j_gene: TRBJ1-1
abundance: NA
v_gene: TRBV27
CDR3aa: CASSQDSYTEAFF
CDR3nt: TGTGCCAGCAGTCAAGACAGCTACACTGAAGCTTTCTTT

d_gene: NA
j_gene: TRBJ1-1
abundance: few
v_gene: TRBV2
CDR3aa: CASSGQMNTEAFF
CDR3nt: TGTGCCAGCAGTGGCCAAATGAACACTGAAGCTTTCTTT

d_gene: NA
j_gene: TRBJ1-1
abundance: NA
v_gene: TRBV19
CDR3aa: CASTLVGVNTEAFF
CDR3nt: TGTGCCAGTACCCTGGTGGGGGTGAACACTGAAGCTTTCTTT